This T cell receptor beta chain was identified during a study of T cell responses to AZD1222 COVID-19 vaccine. Overall study results and limits: Baseline seropositivity characterized only 5 or 6 AZD1222 recipients. Clonal diversity was possibly underestimated, and the donors were mostly white British, with more females. Spike-specific TCR breadth and depth went up after people got two AZD1222 doses. Nearly half of the spike-specific TCRs reportedly recognize variant regions that carry no mutations.

Worth noting for this clone: What it recognizes is unknown.

V shed 9 bases and J shed 0 bases, with 15 bases lying between them. CDR3 length: 16 residues. Per germline, CDR1 SGHTA and CDR2 FQGNSA. Measured with immunoSEQ multiplex PCR; TCRdb has only the in-frame clones, and not every one. The repertoire holds roughly 130,000 clones, around 90% seen once, with 7.5% to 8% in the top ten. The source is an adult in good health. The chain uses TRBV7-2 and TRBJ1-6; perhaps TRBD1 as D (6 bases). The sequencing here drew on peripheral blood, taken on day 0 of AZD1222 vaccination. CDR3: CASTQGQNSYNSPLHF. The CDR3 DNA follows: TGTGCCAGTACCCAAGGACAGAACTCCTATAATTCACCCCTCCACTTT.